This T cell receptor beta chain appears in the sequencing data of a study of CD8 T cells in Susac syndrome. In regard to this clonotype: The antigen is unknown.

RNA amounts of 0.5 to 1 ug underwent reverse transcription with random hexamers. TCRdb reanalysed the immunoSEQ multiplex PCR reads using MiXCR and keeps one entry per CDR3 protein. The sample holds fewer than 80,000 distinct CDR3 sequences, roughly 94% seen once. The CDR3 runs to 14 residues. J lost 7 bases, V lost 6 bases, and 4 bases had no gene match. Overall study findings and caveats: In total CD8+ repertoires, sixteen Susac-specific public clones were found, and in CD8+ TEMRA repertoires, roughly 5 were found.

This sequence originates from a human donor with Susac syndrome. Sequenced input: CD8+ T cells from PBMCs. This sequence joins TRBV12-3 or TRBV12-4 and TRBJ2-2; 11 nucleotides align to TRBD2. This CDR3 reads CASRSTSGVGELFF. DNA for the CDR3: TGTGCCAGCAGGTCGACTAGCGGGGTCGGGGAGCTGTTTTTT.